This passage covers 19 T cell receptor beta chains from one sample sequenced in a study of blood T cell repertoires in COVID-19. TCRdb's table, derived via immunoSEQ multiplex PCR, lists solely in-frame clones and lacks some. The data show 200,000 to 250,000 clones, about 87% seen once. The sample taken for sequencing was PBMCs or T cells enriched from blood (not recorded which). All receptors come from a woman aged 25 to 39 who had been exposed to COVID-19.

CDR3: CASSLGQGIVYNEQFF. The CDR3 nucleotides read TGTGCCAGCAGCCTCGGACAGGGTATAGTCTACAATGAGCAGTTCTTC. The V and J genes are TRBV14 and TRBJ2-1; 8 positions match TRBD1. V was pared by 4 bases and J by 3 bases, with 8 bases of the junction left unmatched. Germline V gene lookup returns CDR1 SGHDN and CDR2 FVKESK. This CDR3 spans 16 amino acids.

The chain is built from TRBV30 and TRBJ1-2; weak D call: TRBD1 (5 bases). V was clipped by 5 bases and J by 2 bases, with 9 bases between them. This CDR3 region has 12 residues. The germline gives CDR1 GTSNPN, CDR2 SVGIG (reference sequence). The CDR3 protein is CAWGHNNYGYTF. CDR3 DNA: TGTGCCTGGGGACACAACAACTATGGCTACACCTTC.

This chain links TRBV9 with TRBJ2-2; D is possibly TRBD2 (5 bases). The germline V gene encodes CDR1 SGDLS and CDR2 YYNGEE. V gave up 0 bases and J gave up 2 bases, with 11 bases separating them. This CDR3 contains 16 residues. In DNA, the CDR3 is TGTGCCAGCAGCGTAGAAGGACTTGTAAACACCGGGGAGCTGTTTTTT. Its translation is CASSVEGLVNTGELFF.

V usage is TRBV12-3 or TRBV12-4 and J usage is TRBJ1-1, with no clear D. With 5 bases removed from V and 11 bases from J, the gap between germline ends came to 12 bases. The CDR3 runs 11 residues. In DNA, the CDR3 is TGTGCCAGCAGTATCTCTAGGTTGGCTTTCTTT. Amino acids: CASSISRLAFF.

CDR3: CASSRDRISGQYF. The CDR3 DNA sequence: TGCGCCAGCAGCCGAGACAGGATCTCCGGGCAGTACTTC. The V and J genes are TRBV4-1 and TRBJ2-7; perhaps TRBD1 as D (6 bases). The CDR3 totals 13 residues. V shed 4 bases and J shed 9 bases, with 16 bases lying between them. CDR1 is MGHRA and CDR2 is YSYEKL in the germline V gene.

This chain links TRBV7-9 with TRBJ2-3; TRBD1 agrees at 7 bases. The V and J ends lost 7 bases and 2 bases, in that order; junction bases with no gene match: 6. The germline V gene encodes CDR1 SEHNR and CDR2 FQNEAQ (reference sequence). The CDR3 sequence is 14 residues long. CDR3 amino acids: CASTEGASTDTQYF. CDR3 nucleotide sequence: TGTGCCAGCACAGAGGGGGCCTCCACAGATACGCAGTATTTT.

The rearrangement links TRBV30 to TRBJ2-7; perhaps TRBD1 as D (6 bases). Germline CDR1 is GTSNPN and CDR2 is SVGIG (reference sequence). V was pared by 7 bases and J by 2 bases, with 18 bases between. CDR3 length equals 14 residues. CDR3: CASSRGSPTYEQYF. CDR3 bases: TGTGCCTCATCGAGGGGGTCCCCGACCTACGAGCAGTACTTC.

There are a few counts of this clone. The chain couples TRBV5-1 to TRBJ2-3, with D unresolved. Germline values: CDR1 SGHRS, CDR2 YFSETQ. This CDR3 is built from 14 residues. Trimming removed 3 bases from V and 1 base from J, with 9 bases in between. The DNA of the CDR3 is TGCGCCAGCAGCTATTTGGCAGGCACAGATACGCAGTATTTT. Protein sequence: CASSYLAGTDTQYF.

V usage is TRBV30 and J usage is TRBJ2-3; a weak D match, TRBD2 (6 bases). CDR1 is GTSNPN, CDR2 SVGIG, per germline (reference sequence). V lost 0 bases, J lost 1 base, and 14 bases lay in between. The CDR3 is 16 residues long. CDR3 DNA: TGTGCCTGGAGTGTATGGCCTAGCGACCGCACAGATACGCAGTATTTT. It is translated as CAWSVWPSDRTDTQYF.

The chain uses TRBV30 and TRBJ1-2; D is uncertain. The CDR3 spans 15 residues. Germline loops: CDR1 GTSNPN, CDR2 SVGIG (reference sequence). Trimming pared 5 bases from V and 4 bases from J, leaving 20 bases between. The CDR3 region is CAWAPLPRRSYGYTF. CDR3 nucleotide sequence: TGTGCCTGGGCCCCCCTCCCCAGAAGAAGCTATGGCTACACCTTC.

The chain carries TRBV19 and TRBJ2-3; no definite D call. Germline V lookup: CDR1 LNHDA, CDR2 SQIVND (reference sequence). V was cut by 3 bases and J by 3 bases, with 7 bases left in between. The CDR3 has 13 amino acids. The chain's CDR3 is CASSIFMTDTQYF. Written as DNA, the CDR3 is TGTGCCAGTAGTATTTTCATGACAGATACGCAGTATTTT.

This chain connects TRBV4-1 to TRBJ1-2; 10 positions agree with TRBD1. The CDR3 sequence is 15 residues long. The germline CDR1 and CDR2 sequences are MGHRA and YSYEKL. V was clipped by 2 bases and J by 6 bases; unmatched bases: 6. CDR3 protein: CASSQSGTGVNGYTF. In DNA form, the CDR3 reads TGCGCCAGCAGCCAATCCGGGACAGGGGTTAATGGCTACACCTTC.

The CDR3 sequence: CASSSARAEAFF. As DNA, the CDR3 is TGTGCCAGCAGTTCCGCGCGGGCTGAAGCTTTCTTT. The V and J genes are TRBV27 and TRBJ1-1; D uncertain. The CDR3 totals 12 residues. The germline V gene encodes CDR1 MNHEY and CDR2 SMNVEV (reference sequence). The germline V and J ends were trimmed by 4 bases and 6 bases, with 9 bases remaining between them.

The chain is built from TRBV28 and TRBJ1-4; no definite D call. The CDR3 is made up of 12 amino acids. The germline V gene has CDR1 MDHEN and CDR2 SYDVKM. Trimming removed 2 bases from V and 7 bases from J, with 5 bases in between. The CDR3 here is CASSLVREKLFF. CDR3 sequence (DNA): TGTGCCAGCAGTTTAGTTCGTGAAAAACTGTTTTTT.

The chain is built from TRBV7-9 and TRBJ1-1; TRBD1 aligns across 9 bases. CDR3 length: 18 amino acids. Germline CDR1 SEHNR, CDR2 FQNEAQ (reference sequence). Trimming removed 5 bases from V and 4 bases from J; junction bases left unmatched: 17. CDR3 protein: CASSRLIGTGNEATEAFF. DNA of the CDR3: TGTGCCAGCAGCCGACTCATAGGGACAGGGAACGAGGCCACTGAAGCTTTCTTT.

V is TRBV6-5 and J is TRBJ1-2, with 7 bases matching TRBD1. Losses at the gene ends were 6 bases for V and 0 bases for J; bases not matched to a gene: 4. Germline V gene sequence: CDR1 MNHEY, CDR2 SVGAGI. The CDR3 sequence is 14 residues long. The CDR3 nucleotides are TGTGCCAGCAGCGGGACAGACCCTAACTATGGCTACACCTTC. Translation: CASSGTDPNYGYTF.

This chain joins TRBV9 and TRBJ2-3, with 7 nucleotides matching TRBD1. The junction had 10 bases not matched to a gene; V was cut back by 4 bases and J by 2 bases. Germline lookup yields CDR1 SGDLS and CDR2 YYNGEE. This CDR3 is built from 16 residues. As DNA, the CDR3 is TGTGCCAGCAGCTCCCCCCGGGACAGACACACAGATACGCAGTATTTT. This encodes CASSSPRDRHTDTQYF. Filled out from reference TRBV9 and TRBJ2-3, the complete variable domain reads DSGVTQTPKHLITATGQRVTLRCSPRSGDLSVYWYQQSLDQGLQFLIQYYNGEERAKGNILERFSAQQFPDLHSELNLSSLELGDSALYFCASSSPRDRHTDTQYFGPGTRLTVL.

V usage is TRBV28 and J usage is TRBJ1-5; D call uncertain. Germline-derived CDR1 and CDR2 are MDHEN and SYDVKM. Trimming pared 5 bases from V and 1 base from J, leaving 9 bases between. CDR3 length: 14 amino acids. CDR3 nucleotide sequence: TGTGCCAGCAGTCCCTCCGTGAGCAATCAGCCCCAGCATTTT. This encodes CASSPSVSNQPQHF. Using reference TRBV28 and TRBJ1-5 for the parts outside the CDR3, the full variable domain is DVKVTQSSRYLVKRTGEKVFLECVQDMDHENMFWYRQDPGLGLRLIYFSYDVKMKEKGDIPEGYSVSREKKERFSLILESASTNQTSMYLCASSPSVSNQPQHFGDGTRLSIL.

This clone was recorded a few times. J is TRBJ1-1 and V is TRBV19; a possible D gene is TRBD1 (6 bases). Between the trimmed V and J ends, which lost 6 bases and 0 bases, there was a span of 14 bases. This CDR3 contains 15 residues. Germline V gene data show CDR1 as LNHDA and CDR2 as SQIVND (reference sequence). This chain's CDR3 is CASSLGGQLNTEAFF. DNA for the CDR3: TGTGCCAGTAGCCTTGGGGGACAACTGAACACTGAAGCTTTCTTT.